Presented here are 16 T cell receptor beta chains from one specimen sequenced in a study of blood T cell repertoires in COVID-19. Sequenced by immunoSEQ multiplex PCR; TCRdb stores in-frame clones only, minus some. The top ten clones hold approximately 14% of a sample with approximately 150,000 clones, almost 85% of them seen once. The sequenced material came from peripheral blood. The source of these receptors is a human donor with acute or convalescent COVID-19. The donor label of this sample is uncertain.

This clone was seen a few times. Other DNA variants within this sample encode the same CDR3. The CDR3, as DNA: TGCGCCAGCAGCTTGGGACTTGCTACAGATACGCAGTATTTT. Translated, it gives CASSLGLATDTQYF. V and J are TRBV5-1 and TRBJ2-3; D remains unclear. The CDR3 sequence is 14 residues long. The germline CDR1 and CDR2 sequences are SGHRS and YFSETQ. V was pared by 0 bases and J by 3 bases, with 8 bases between.

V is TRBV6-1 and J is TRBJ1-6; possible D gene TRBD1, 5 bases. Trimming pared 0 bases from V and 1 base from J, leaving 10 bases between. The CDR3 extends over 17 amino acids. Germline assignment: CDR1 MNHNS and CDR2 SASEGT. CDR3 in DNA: TGTGCCAGCAGTGAAGCGAAGGGGAGGTCCTATAATTCACCCCTCCACTTT. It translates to CASSEAKGRSYNSPLHF.

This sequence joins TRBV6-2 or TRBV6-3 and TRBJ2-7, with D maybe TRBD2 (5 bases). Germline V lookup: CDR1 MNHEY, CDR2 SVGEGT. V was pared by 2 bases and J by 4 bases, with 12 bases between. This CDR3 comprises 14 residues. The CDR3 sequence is CASSYAGSRYEQYF. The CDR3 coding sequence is TGTGCCAGCAGTTACGCGGGTAGTCGGTACGAGCAGTACTTC.

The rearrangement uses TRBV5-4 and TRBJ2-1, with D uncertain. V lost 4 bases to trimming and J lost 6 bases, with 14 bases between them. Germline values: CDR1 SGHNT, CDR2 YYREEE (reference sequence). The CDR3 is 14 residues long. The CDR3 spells CASSAAFGSNEQFF. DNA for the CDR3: TGTGCCAGCAGCGCGGCCTTCGGATCCAATGAGCAGTTCTTC.

The CDR3 region has the DNA TGCGCCAGCAGCCAAGCGAGCGGGGGGGCCTACGAGCAGTACTTC. This gives the protein CASSQASGGAYEQYF. The chain employs TRBV4-1 and TRBJ2-7; 10 bases map to TRBD2. Germline trimming cut 1 base from V and 2 bases from J; bases unmatched to any gene: 2. The CDR3 runs to 15 residues. From germline, CDR1 is MGHRA and CDR2 YSYEKL.

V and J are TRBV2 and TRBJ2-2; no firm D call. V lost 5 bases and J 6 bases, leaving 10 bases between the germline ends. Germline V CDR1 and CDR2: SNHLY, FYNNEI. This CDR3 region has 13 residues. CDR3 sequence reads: CASSLLEAGELFF. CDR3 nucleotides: TGTGCCAGCAGTCTCCTAGAGGCCGGGGAGCTGTTTTTT.

CDR3 DNA sequence: TGTGCCAGCAGGGAGAGTTTCGCCGCGGGGACTGAAGCTTTCTTT. This sequence encodes CASRESFAAGTEAFF. The gene calls are TRBV2 and TRBJ1-1; D is unclear. V dropped 6 bases and J dropped 5 bases, with 19 bases sitting between them. Germline assignment: CDR1 SNHLY and CDR2 FYNNEI. This CDR3 has 15 amino acids.

In DNA, the CDR3 is TGTGCCATCAGTCGGACAGGGGGCTATGAGACCCAGTACTTC. Amino acids: CAISRTGGYETQYF. The chain has TRBV10-3 and TRBJ2-5; TRBD1 agrees at 11 bases. Germline-derived CDR1 and CDR2 are ENHRY and SYGVKD. J was trimmed by 5 bases and V by 5 bases; bases with no gene match: 4. This CDR3 comprises 14 residues.

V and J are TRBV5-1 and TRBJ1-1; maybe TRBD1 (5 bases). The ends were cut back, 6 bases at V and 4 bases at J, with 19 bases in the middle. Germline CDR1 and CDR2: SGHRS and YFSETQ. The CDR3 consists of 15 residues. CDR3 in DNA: TGCGCCAGCACCTTCGCCCCTGGGGCGACCACTGAAGCTTTCTTT. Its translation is CASTFAPGATTEAFF.

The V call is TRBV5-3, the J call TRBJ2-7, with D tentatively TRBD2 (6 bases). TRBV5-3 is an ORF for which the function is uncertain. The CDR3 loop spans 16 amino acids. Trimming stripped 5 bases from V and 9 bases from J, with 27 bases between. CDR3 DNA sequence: TGTGCCAGAAGTCGAACTAGCCGCGCTTCCTTCATCGGGCAGTACTTC. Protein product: CARSRTSRASFIGQYF.

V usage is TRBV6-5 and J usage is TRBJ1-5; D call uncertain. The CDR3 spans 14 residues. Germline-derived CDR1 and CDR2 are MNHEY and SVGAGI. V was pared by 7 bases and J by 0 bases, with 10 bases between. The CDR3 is CASTLTGSNQPQHF. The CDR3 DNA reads TGTGCCAGCACCCTGACGGGTAGCAATCAGCCCCAGCATTTT.

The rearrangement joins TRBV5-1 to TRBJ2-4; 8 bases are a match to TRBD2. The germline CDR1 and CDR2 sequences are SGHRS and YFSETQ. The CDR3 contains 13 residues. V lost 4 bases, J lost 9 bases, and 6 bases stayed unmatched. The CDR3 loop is CASSPGGLSIQYF. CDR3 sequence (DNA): TGCGCCAGCAGCCCGGGGGGGCTTAGCATTCAGTACTTC.

DNA for the CDR3: TGTGCCAGTAGTATTCCGGGATTCTATGGCTACACCTTC. It codes for CASSIPGFYGYTF. This sequence joins TRBV19 and TRBJ1-2, with D hard to call. Deletions cut 3 bases from V and 4 bases from J, with 9 bases between. Germline-derived CDR1 and CDR2 are LNHDA and SQIVND (reference sequence). This CDR3 contains 13 residues.

DNA for the CDR3: TGTGCCAGCAGTAAAGGGACAGGGGTTGGCACCGGGGAGCTGTTTTTT. It is translated as CASSKGTGVGTGELFF. This rearrangement joins TRBV27 to TRBJ2-2, with TRBD1 identical over 10 bases. Trimming cost V 5 bases and J 4 bases; bases outside gene matches: 7. CDR1 MNHEY and CDR2 SMNVEV come from the germline V gene (reference sequence). There are 16 residues in the CDR3.

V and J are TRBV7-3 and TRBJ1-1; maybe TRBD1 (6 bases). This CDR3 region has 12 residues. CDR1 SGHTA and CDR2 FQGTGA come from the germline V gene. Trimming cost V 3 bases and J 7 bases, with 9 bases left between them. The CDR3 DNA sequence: TGTGCCAGCAGCTTCATAGGGGGTGAAGCTTTCTTT. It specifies CASSFIGGEAFF. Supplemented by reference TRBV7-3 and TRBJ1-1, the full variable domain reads GAGVSQTPSNKVTEKGKYVELRCDPISGHTALYWYRQSLGQGPEFLIYFQGTGAADDSGLPNDRFFAVRPEGSVSTLKIQRTERGDSAVYLCASSFIGGEAFFGQGTRLTVV.

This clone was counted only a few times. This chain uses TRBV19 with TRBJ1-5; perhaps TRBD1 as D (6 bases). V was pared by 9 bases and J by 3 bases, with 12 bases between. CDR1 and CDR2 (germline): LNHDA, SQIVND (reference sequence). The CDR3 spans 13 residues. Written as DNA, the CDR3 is TGTGCCAGCCTCGGACAGCTCAATCAGCCCCAGCATTTT. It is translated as CASLGQLNQPQHF. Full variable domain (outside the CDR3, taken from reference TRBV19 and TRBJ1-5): DGGITQSPKYLFRKEGQNVTLSCEQNLNHDAMYWYRQDPGQGLRLIYYSQIVNDFQKGDIAEGYSVSREKKESFPLTVTSAQKNPTAFYLCASLGQLNQPQHFGDGTRLSIL.